This entry describes one T cell receptor beta chain. It has no known antigen specificity. No qualities accompany the bases; no much larger clone lies one base away. The immunoSEQ Assay, which relies on bias-controlled multiplex PCR amplification of genomic DNA, was used to profile TCRbeta CDR3 regions. The paper's processing steps were these. To quantify the absolute abundance of each unique TCRbeta CDR3 region, the sequences were collapsed and filtered. Differential abundance was assessed using a binomial (Fisher-equivalent) model and a beta-binomial model in which time-dependent variance fitted from healthy donors was added. Any clone with fewer than 5 combined templates was excluded, and a clone was called differentially abundant if its Benjamini-Hochberg FDR was below 0.01. In the beta-binomial model, variance was expressed as a function of the total template count across the two samples, in the form v = (b*log(k)+a)^2. In TCRdb, the immuneACCESS table is reduced to in-frame sequences with V and J assigned. These tables do not hold every clone; where another copy was compared, an unresolved V gene accounts for under half, and the others remain unexplained. The V and J calls and clone size come from that table; D and trimming were worked out from the DNA. The sample table lists 81,000 or so clones, less than 90% of them with a count of one. Less than 20% of the sample rests with the top ten.

The data are from a study of identifying expanded T cells in peripheral blood (dated by TCRdb to 2018 to 2020). Turning to the overall study: Technical replicates were generated by sequencing separate aliquots of the same genomic DNA pool, and four replicates were compared pairwise.

The V and J ends are trimmed by 4 bases and 0 bases, leaving 7 bases between them. CDR1 and CDR2 are drawn from the germline V gene (reference sequence): SEHNR, FQNEAQ. There are 14 amino acids in the CDR3, from cysteine to phenylalanine inclusive. Of the read, only the CDR3 DNA is kept; its 42 bases are in frame from base 1. Results the study describes overall, beyond this receptor: Variance in clone template counts between two-week samples significantly increased with total template count across all healthy donors. Across all healthy-donor time intervals, the beta-binomial model significantly cut both the number of clones called differentially abundant and the false-positive rate. Approximately 1.2 differentially abundant clones were flagged by the binomial model between technical replicates, whereas about 15 and 19 were flagged over around two weeks and four weeks, respectively. It was expected by the authors that biological variance in healthy repertoires might increase further over much longer intervals, such as months to years.

During the collection period, no infections or other immune events were recorded for the healthy donors. Blood repertoires from healthy donors were used as a training cohort for calibrating time-dependent variance in a beta-binomial model of differential abundance of T-cell clones. There were roughly 10 healthy donors in the training cohort, of whom 3 were female and 7 were male. On average the donors were around 39 years old, and their ages spanned about 29 to 64 years. Whole blood from each healthy donor was obtained from a commercial supplier and was collected at three time points approximately 13 days apart. Genomic DNA was extracted from unsorted whole blood for immunosequencing.

The receptor was derived from a person between 18 and 70 years old in good health. The chain is encoded by TRBV7-9 joined to TRBJ2-1, with a weak D call of TRBD1 (6 bases match). The sample taken for sequencing was blood. The DNA sequence reads TGTGCCAGCAGCTCGGACAGCTCCTACAATGAGCAGTTCTTC. Its product reads: CASSSDSSYNEQFF. Beyond the CDR3, the reference TRBV7-9 and TRBJ2-1 genes provide the residues; the full variable domain reads: DTGVSQNPRHKITKRGQNVTFRCDPISEHNRLYWYRQTLGQGPEFLTYFQNEAQLEKSRLLSDRFSAERPKGSFSTLEIQRTEQGDSAMYLCASSSDSSYNEQFFGPGTRLTVL.